This is a list of T cell receptor beta chains from one sample in a study of CD8+CD57+ T cells in acquired aplastic anemia. A single record per CDR3 protein comes from TCRdb applying MiXCR to the reads. The sample holds approximately 180,000 distinct CDR3 sequences, around 48% seen once. The sequenced sample was sorted CD4+, CD8+, or CD8+CD57+ T cells (not recorded which) from PBMCs. The receptors shown here come from a human donor with aplastic anemia. Each CDR3 is given with its conserved first and last residue. The D gene is left open where the match is weak. A row's size may be missing; if present it is once, few, many or a size class.

DNA: TGTGCCACGAGCCCCGACCTGGCATCGGGGACTTCGACTGAAGCTTTCTTT; CDR3: CATSPDLASGTSTEAFF; size: NA; J: TRBJ1-1; D: NA; V: TRBV15
DNA: TGTGCCAGCAGTCACCCAGGGGGCAGACTCTACACCTTC; CDR3: CASSHPGGRLYTF; size: NA; J: TRBJ1-2; D: TRBD1; V: TRBV25-1
DNA: TGCAGTGCTCATAGGGGCGGGTACGAGCAGTACTTC; CDR3: CSAHRGGYEQYF; size: few; J: TRBJ2-7; D: NA; V: TRBV20-1
DNA: TGTGCCAGCAGCGAGACGGGCCACGAGCAGTACTTC; CDR3: CASSETGHEQYF; size: NA; J: TRBJ2-7; D: NA; V: TRBV9
DNA: TGTGCCAGCAGCTTGGATGGGGGCTACACCTTC; CDR3: CASSLDGGYTF; size: many; J: TRBJ1-2; D: NA; V: TRBV5-5
DNA: TGCGCCAGCAGCTTGGCGGGGCCTGGAAACACCATATATTTT; CDR3: CASSLAGPGNTIYF; size: many; J: TRBJ1-3; D: NA; V: TRBV5-1
DNA: TGTGCCAGCAGGGGACAATCAGGGGGGAATCAGCCCCAGCATTTT; CDR3: CASRGQSGGNQPQHF; size: NA; J: TRBJ1-5; D: TRBD1; V: TRBV6-7
DNA: TGTGCCAGCAGCTTAGCGGGGACAGGGGGCCTAAGTGGCTACACCTTC; CDR3: CASSLAGTGGLSGYTF; size: many; J: TRBJ1-2; D: TRBD1; V: TRBV7-8
DNA: TGTGCCAGCAGCGCTACCGCTGCTGCCGAGCAGTACTTC; CDR3: CASSATAAAEQYF; size: many; J: TRBJ2-7; D: NA; V: TRBV7-8
DNA: TGTGCCAGCAGTTTAGGGGGACAGGGGCACAATAGGGACACTGAAGCTTTCTTT; CDR3: CASSLGGQGHNRDTEAFF; size: NA; J: TRBJ1-1; D: TRBD1; V: TRBV12-3/TRBV12-4
DNA: TGTGCCAGCAGCCCGGGCAGGGGAGGTGGCTACACCTTC; CDR3: CASSPGRGGGYTF; size: NA; J: TRBJ1-2; D: NA; V: TRBV2
DNA: TGCAGTGCTAGAGATCCGGGACAGGGTAGTGAAAAACTGTTTTTT; CDR3: CSARDPGQGSEKLFF; size: many; J: TRBJ1-4; D: TRBD1; V: TRBV20-1
DNA: TGTGCCATCAGTGAGTTGGGAAATCAGCCCCAGCATTTT; CDR3: CAISELGNQPQHF; size: once; J: TRBJ1-5; D: NA; V: TRBV10-3
DNA: TGTGCCAGCAGTGAAAACGCAGGGCGGTACACCGGGGAGCTGTTTTTT; CDR3: CASSENAGRYTGELFF; size: NA; J: TRBJ2-2; D: NA; V: TRBV6-1
DNA: TGTGCCAGTAGTGGGAAAATCTCAGCTGCAACTAATGAAAAACTGTTTTTT; CDR3: CASSGKISAATNEKLFF; size: NA; J: TRBJ1-4; D: NA; V: TRBV19
DNA: TGCAGTGCCGTTAGGGAAGAGACCCAGTACTTC; CDR3: CSAVREETQYF; size: many; J: TRBJ2-5; D: NA; V: TRBV20-1
DNA: TGTGCCACCAGCAGAGAGGCACAGGGGGCCTACGAGCAGTACTTC; CDR3: CATSREAQGAYEQYF; size: few; J: TRBJ2-7; D: TRBD1; V: TRBV15
DNA: TGTGCCATCAGTCCCGGGACGTCCAACCTTGGCGAGCAGTACTTC; CDR3: CAISPGTSNLGEQYF; size: NA; J: TRBJ2-7; D: NA; V: TRBV10-3
DNA: TGCGCCAGCAGCTCGAAAGGCGGGGGACCGCCCCAAGAGACCCAGTACTTC; CDR3: CASSSKGGGPPQETQYF; size: NA; J: TRBJ2-5; D: TRBD2; V: TRBV5-1
DNA: TGCAGTGCCAAGGGACAGGGCCTCAGCTCCTATAATTCACCCCTCCACTTT; CDR3: CSAKGQGLSSYNSPLHF; size: many; J: TRBJ1-6; D: TRBD1; V: TRBV20-1
DNA: TGTGCCAGCAGTGAAGTACGGACAGGGACCGGGGAGCTGTTTTTT; CDR3: CASSEVRTGTGELFF; size: many; J: TRBJ2-2; D: TRBD1; V: TRBV2
DNA: TGCAGTGCCCCAAACCTTGGGGAAGAGACCCAGTACTTC; CDR3: CSAPNLGEETQYF; size: NA; J: TRBJ2-5; D: NA; V: TRBV20-1
DNA: TGTGCCACGTCCCGGGACAGGGGTCTGGAGCCCCAGCATTTT; CDR3: CATSRDRGLEPQHF; size: NA; J: TRBJ1-5; D: TRBD1; V: TRBV10-3
DNA: TGCGCCAGCAGCCCCGCGGGGGGAGAGACCCAGTACTTC; CDR3: CASSPAGGETQYF; size: few; J: TRBJ2-5; D: TRBD2; V: TRBV5-1
DNA: TGTGCCAGCAGCCCACCCCAGACGCACTCCTACGAGCAGTACTTC; CDR3: CASSPPQTHSYEQYF; size: once; J: TRBJ2-7; D: NA; V: TRBV27
DNA: TGTGCCAGTAGTACCGGGACAGGGGATTTT; CDR3: CASSTGTGDF; size: NA; J: TRBJ1-4; D: TRBD1; V: TRBV19
DNA: TGCGCCAGCAGCTTGGGACAGGGAGGGTACGAGCAGTACTTC; CDR3: CASSLGQGGYEQYF; size: many; J: TRBJ2-7; D: NA; V: TRBV5-1
DNA: TGCAGTGCTAGACCCCGGGGACAGGGCGAGCAGTACTTC; CDR3: CSARPRGQGEQYF; size: NA; J: TRBJ2-7; D: TRBD1; V: TRBV20-1
DNA: TGTGCCAGCGGCGTAACTGGACAGGGAAATTCACCCCTCCACTTT; CDR3: CASGVTGQGNSPLHF; size: NA; J: TRBJ1-6; D: TRBD1; V: TRBV9
DNA: TGTGCCAGCAGCCAAGGACCAGGGGGAACCTACGAGCAGTACTTC; CDR3: CASSQGPGGTYEQYF; size: many; J: TRBJ2-7; D: TRBD1; V: TRBV4-2
DNA: TGTGCCTGGAGTTGGGAAGGTGGCTACACCTTC; CDR3: CAWSWEGGYTF; size: NA; J: TRBJ1-2; D: NA; V: TRBV30
DNA: TGTGCCAGCAGCTTCGCTTCGATTTCGGGGGGCACTGAAGCTTTCTTT; CDR3: CASSFASISGGTEAFF; size: many; J: TRBJ1-1; D: NA; V: TRBV5-4
DNA: TGCAGCGTAGCCGATCCTAGCGCCCCTACTCTGGGGGAGACCCAGTACTTC; CDR3: CSVADPSAPTLGETQYF; size: NA; J: TRBJ2-5; D: NA; V: TRBV29-1
DNA: TGTGCCGGCAGTGAAGGAGGAGTTGAGCAGTTCTTC; CDR3: CAGSEGGVEQFF; size: once; J: TRBJ2-1; D: NA; V: TRBV6-1
DNA: TGTGCCAGCAGTTTAGCAAGCCCAGCTAACTATGGCTACACCTTC; CDR3: CASSLASPANYGYTF; size: once; J: TRBJ1-2; D: NA; V: TRBV12-3/TRBV12-4
DNA: TGTGCCAGCAGTGATGCAGGGGGCGCGGACAATCAGCCCCAGCATTTT; CDR3: CASSDAGGADNQPQHF; size: many; J: TRBJ1-5; D: TRBD1; V: TRBV6-4
DNA: TGTGCCAGCAGCTTAGCGGACACAGTTATAGGCAATCAGCCCCAGCATTTT; CDR3: CASSLADTVIGNQPQHF; size: many; J: TRBJ1-5; D: NA; V: TRBV7-2
DNA: TGCAGTGCTCCCCAGGGACAGCTTAACTATGGCTACACCTTC; CDR3: CSAPQGQLNYGYTF; size: many; J: TRBJ1-2; D: TRBD1; V: TRBV20-1
DNA: TGTGCCAGCAGCCCGGGACAGGGGGCAAATACGCAGTATTTT; CDR3: CASSPGQGANTQYF; size: many; J: TRBJ2-3; D: TRBD1; V: TRBV7-8
DNA: TGTGCTAGCAGCCCCAGCGGGGGAAAAACCGGGGAGCTGTTTTTT; CDR3: CASSPSGGKTGELFF; size: many; J: TRBJ2-2; D: TRBD2; V: TRBV7-7
DNA: TGTGCCAGCAACTTAGAGCGGGGGGCCTCTTCGAACGAGCAGTACTTC; CDR3: CASNLERGASSNEQYF; size: NA; J: TRBJ2-7; D: TRBD2; V: TRBV11-2
DNA: TGTGCCAGCAGTCTTGTACTAGCGGGGAACACAGATACGCAGTATTTT; CDR3: CASSLVLAGNTDTQYF; size: once; J: TRBJ2-3; D: TRBD2; V: TRBV2
DNA: TGTGCCACCAGTGACCCCCGACCGGACAGGGGACCCTACAATGAGCAGGTCTTC; CDR3: CATSDPRPDRGPYNEQVF; size: NA; J: TRBJ2-1; D: TRBD1; V: TRBV24-1
DNA: TGTGCCAGCAGTTTAATCGGGGGGAGAAACACCATATATTTT; CDR3: CASSLIGGRNTIYF; size: many; J: TRBJ1-3; D: NA; V: TRBV12-3/TRBV12-4
DNA: TGTGCCAGCAGCTTAGAGGGTATAGGGGGCAGGGCTTTCTTT; CDR3: CASSLEGIGGRAFF; size: NA; J: TRBJ1-1; D: TRBD1; V: TRBV7-6
DNA: TGTGCCAGCAGCCAAGATGCACTAGCGGTTAACACCGGGGAGCTGTTTTTT; CDR3: CASSQDALAVNTGELFF; size: few; J: TRBJ2-2; D: TRBD2; V: TRBV3-1